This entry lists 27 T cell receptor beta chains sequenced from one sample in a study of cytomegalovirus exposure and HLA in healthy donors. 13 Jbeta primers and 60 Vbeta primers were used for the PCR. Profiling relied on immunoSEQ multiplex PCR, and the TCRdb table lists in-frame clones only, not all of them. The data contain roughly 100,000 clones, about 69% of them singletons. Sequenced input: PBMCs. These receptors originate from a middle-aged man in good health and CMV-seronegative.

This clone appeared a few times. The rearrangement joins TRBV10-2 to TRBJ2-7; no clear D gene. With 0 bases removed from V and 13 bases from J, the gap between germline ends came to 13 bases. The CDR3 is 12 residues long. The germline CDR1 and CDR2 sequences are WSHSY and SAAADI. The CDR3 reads CASSESISNLYF. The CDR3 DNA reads TGCGCCAGCAGTGAGTCGATTAGTAATTTATACTTC.

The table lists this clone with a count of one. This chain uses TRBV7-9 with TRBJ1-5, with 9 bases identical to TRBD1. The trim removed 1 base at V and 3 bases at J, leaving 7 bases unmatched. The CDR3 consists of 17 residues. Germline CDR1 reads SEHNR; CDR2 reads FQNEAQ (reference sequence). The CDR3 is CASSLGGTGLINQPQHF. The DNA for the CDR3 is TGTGCCAGCAGCTTAGGGGGGACAGGGCTAATCAATCAGCCCCAGCATTTT.

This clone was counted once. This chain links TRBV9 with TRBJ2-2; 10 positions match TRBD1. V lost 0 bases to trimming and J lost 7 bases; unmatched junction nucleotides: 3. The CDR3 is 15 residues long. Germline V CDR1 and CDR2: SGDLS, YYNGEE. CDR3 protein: CASSVGQGAGGELFF. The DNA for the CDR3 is TGTGCCAGCAGCGTAGGACAGGGGGCAGGCGGGGAGCTGTTTTTT.

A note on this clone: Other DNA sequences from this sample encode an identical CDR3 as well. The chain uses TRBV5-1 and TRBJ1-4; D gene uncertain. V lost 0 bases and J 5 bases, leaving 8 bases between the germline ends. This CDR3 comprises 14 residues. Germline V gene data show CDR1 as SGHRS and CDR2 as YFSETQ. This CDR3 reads CASSLGGPNEKLFF. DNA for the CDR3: TGCGCCAGCAGCTTGGGAGGGCCGAATGAAAAACTGTTTTTT.

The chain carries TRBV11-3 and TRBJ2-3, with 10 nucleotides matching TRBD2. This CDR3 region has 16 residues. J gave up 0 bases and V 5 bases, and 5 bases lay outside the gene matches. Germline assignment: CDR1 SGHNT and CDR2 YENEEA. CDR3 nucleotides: TGTGCCAGCAGCCCCAATAGCGGGGGGAGCACAGATACGCAGTATTTT. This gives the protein CASSPNSGGSTDTQYF.

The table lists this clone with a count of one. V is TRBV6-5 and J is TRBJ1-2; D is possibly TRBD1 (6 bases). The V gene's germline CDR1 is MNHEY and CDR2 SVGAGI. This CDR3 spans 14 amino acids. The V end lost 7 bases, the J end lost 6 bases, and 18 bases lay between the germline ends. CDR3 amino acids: CASTPEGRGDGYTF. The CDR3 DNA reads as TGTGCCAGCACCCCCGAGGGCAGGGGCGATGGCTACACCTTC.

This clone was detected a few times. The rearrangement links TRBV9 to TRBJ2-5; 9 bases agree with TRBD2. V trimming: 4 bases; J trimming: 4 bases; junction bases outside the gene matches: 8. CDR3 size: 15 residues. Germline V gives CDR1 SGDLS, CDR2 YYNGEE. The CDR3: CASSSRREGSETQYF. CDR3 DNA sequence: TGTGCCAGCAGCTCCCGGCGGGAGGGGTCAGAGACCCAGTACTTC. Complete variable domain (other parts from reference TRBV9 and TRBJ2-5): DSGVTQTPKHLITATGQRVTLRCSPRSGDLSVYWYQQSLDQGLQFLIQYYNGEERAKGNILERFSAQQFPDLHSELNLSSLELGDSALYFCASSSRREGSETQYFGPGTRLLVL.

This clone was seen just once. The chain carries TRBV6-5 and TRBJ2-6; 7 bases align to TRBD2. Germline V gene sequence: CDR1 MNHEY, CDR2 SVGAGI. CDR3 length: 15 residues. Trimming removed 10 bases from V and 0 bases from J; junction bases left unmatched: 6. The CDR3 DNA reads TGTGCCACCAAAGCGGGGAGCTCTGGGGCCAACGTCCTGACTTTC. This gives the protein CATKAGSSGANVLTF.

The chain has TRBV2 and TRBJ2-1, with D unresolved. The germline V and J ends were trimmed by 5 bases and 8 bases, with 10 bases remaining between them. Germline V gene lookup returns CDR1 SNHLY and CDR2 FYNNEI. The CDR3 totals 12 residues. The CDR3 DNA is TGTGCCAGCAGTCCCAGATCTTATGAGCAGTTCTTC. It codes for CASSPRSYEQFF.

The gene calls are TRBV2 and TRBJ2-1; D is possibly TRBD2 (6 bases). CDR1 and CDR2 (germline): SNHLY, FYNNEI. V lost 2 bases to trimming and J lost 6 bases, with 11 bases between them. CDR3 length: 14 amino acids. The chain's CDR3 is CASSELVGGNEQFF. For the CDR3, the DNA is TGTGCCAGCAGTGAACTTGTGGGGGGCAATGAGCAGTTCTTC.

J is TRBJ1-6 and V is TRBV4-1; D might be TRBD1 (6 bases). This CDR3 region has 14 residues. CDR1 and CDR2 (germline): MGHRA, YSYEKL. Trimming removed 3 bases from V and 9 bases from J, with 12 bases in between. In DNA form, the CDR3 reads TGCGCCAGCAGCCAGCGGGGGGCGGCTTCACCCCTCCACTTT. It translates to CASSQRGAASPLHF.

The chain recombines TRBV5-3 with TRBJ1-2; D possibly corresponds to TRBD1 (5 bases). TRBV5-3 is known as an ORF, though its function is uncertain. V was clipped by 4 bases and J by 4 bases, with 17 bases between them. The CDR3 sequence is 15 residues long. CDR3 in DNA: TGTGCCAGAAGCCCCCTCTCCTCAGGGATCTATGGCTACACCTTC. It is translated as CARSPLSSGIYGYTF.

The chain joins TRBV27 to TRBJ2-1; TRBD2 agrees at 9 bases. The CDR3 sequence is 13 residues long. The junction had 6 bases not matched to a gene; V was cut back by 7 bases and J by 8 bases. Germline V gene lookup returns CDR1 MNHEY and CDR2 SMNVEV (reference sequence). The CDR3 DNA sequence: TGTGCCAGCAAGCCGGGACTAGCTGATGAGCAGTTCTTC. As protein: CASKPGLADEQFF.

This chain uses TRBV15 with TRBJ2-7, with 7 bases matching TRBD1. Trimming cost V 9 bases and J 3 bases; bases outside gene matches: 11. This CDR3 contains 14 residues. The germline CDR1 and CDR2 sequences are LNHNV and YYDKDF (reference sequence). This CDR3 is CATSSGQAIYEQYF. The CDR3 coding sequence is TGTGCCACGAGCTCCGGACAGGCGATCTACGAGCAGTACTTC.

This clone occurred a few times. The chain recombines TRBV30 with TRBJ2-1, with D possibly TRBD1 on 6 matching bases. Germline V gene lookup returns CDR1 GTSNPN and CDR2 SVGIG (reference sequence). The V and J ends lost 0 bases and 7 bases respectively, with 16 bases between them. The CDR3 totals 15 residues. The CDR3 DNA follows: TGTGCCTGGAGTGTAAAGGGACATTCGAAGAATGAGCAGTTCTTC. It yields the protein CAWSVKGHSKNEQFF. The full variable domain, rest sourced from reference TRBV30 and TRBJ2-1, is SQTIHQWPATLVQPVGSPLSLECTVEGTSNPNLYWYRQAAGRGLQLLFYSVGIGQISSEVPQNLSASRPQDRQFILSSKKLLLSDSGFYLCAWSVKGHSKNEQFFGPGTRLTVL.

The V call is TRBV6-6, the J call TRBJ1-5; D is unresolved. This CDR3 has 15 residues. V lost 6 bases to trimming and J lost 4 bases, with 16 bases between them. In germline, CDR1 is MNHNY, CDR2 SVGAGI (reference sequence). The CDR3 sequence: CASSDPFEGNQPQHF. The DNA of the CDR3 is TGTGCCAGCAGCGACCCTTTCGAGGGTAATCAGCCCCAGCATTTT.

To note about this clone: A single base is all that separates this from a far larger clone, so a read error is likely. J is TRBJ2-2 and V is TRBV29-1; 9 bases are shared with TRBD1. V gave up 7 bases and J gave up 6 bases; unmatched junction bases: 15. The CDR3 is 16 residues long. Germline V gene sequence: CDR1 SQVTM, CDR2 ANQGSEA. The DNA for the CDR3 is TGCAGCGCTGGGGATCCGGGACAGGGCTCCGCCGGGGAGCTGTTTTTT. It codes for CSAGDPGQGSAGELFF.

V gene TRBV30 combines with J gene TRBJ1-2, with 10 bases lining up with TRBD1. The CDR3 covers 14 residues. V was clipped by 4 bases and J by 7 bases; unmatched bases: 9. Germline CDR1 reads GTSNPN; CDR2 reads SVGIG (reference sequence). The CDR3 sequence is CAWTLTGGAGGYTF. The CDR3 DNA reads TGTGCCTGGACCCTGACAGGGGGCGCTGGTGGCTACACCTTC. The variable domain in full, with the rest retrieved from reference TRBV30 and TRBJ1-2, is SQTIHQWPATLVQPVGSPLSLECTVEGTSNPNLYWYRQAAGRGLQLLFYSVGIGQISSEVPQNLSASRPQDRQFILSSKKLLLSDSGFYLCAWTLTGGAGGYTFGSGTRLTVV.

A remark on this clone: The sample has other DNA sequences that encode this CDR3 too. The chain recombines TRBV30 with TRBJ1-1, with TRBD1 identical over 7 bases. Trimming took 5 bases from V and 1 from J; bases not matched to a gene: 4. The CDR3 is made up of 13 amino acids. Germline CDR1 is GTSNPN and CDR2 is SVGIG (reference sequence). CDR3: CAWEGQQNTEAFF. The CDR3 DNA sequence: TGTGCCTGGGAGGGACAGCAGAACACTGAAGCTTTCTTT.

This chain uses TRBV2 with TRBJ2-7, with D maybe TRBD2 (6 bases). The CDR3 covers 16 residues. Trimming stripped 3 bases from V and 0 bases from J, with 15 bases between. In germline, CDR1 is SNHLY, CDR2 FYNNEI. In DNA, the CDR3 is TGTGCCAGCAGTGAGGGGGGTCCTGCCAGCTCCTACGAGCAGTACTTC. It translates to CASSEGGPASSYEQYF.

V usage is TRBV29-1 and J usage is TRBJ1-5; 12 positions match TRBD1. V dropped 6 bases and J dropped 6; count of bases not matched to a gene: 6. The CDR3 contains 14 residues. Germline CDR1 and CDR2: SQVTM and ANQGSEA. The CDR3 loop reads CSVGTGGAGQPQHF. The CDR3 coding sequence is TGCAGCGTGGGGACAGGGGGCGCGGGTCAGCCCCAGCATTTT.

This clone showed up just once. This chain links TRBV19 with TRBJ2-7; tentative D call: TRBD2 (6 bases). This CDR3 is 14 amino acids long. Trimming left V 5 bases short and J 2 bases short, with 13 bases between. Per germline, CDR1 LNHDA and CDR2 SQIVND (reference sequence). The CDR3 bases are TGTGCCAGTAGTTCGTGGGAGGCTACCTACGAGCAGTACTTC. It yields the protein CASSSWEATYEQYF.

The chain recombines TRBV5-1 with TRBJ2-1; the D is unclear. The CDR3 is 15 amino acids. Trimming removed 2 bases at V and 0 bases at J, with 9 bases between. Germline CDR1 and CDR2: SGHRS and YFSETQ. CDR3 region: CASSFLPSSYNEQFF. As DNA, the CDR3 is TGCGCCAGCAGCTTTTTACCTAGCTCCTACAATGAGCAGTTCTTC. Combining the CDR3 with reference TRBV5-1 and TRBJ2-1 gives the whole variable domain KAGVTQTPRYLIKTRGQQVTLSCSPISGHRSVSWYQQTPGQGLQFLFEYFSETQRNKGNFPGRFSGRQFSNSRSEMNVSTLELGDSALYLCASSFLPSSYNEQFFGPGTRLTVL.

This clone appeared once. The CDR3 reads CASSFTGANQDGYTF. For the CDR3, the DNA is TGTGCCAGCAGCTTTACAGGGGCCAATCAAGATGGCTACACCTTC. This chain connects TRBV13 to TRBJ1-2, with TRBD1 matching over 7 bases. The CDR3 is made up of 15 amino acids. The germline CDR1 and CDR2 sequences are PRHDT and FYEKMQ (reference sequence). Trimming removed 3 bases from V and 6 bases from J; junction bases left unmatched: 10.

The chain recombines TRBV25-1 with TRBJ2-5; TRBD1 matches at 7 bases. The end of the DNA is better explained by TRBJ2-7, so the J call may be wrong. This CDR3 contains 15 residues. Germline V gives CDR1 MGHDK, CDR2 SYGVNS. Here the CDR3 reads CASSGGQAPSYEQYF. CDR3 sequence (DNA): TGTGCCAGCAGTGGAGGACAGGCGCCGTCCTACGAGCAGTACTTC.

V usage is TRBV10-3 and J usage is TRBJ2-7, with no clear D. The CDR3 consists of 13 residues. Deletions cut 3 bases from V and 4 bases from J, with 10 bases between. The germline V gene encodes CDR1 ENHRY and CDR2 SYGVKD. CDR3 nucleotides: TGTGCCATCAGTGACACCGGAGAATACGAGCAGTACTTC. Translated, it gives CAISDTGEYEQYF.

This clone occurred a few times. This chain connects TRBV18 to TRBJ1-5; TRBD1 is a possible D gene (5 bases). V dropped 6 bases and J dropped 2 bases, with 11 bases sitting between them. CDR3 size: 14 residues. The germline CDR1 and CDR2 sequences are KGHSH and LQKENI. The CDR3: CASSPSGGNQPQHF. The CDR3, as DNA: TGTGCCAGCTCCCCCTCGGGGGGCAATCAGCCCCAGCATTTT.